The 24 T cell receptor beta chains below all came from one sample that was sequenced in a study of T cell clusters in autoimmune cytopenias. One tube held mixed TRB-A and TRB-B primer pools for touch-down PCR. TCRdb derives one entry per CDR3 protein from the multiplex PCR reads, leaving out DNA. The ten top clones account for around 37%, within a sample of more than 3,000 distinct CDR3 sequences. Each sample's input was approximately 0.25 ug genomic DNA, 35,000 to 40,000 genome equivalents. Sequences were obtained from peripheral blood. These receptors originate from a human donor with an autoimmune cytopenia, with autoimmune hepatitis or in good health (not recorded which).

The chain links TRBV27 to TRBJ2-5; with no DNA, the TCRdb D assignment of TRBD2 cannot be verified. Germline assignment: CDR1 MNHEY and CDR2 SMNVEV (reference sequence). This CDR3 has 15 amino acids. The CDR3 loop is CASNPAGGVKETQYF.

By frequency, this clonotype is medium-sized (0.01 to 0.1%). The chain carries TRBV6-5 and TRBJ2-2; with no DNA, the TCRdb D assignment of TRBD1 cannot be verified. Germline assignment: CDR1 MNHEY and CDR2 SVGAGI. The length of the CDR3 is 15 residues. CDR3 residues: CASSWDRVNTGELFF.

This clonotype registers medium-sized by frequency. The CDR3 protein is CASSIRGLGANEKLFF. This rearrangement joins TRBV5-1 to TRBJ1-4; the D call from TCRdb, TRBD1, cannot be confirmed without DNA. Germline values: CDR1 SGHRS, CDR2 YFSETQ. The CDR3 spans 16 residues.

CDR3 region: CASSYTRWGLGGYTF. The chain joins TRBV27 to TRBJ1-2. CDR3 size: 15 residues. Germline lookup yields CDR1 MNHEY and CDR2 SMNVEV (reference sequence).

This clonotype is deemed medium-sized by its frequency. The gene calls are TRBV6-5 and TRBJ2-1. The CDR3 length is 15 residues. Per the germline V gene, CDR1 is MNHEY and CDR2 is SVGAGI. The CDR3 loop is CASSHPGLSYNEQFF.

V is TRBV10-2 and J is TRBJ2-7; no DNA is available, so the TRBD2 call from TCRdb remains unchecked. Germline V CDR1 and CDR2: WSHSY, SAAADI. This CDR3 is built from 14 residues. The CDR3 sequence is CASSASLGLYEQYF.

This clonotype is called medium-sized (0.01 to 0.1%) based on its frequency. CDR3 region: CASSFSGLQETQYF. The genes are TRBV19 and TRBJ2-5; absent DNA, TCRdb's TRBD2 call cannot be checked. This CDR3 region has 14 residues. Germline CDR1 and CDR2: LNHDA and SQIVND (reference sequence).

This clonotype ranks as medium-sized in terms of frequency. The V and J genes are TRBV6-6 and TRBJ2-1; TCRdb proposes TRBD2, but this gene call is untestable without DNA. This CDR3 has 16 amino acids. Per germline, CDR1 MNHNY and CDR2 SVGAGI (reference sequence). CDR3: CASRPTLAGALNEQFF.

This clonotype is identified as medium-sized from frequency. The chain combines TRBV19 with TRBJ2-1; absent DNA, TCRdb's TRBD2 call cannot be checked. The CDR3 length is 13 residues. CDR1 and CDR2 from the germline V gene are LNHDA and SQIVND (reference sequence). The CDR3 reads CASGLARSNEQFF.

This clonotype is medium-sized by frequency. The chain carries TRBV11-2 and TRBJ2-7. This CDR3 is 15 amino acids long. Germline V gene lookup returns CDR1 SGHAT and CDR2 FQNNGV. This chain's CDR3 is CASSFHITGSYEQYF.

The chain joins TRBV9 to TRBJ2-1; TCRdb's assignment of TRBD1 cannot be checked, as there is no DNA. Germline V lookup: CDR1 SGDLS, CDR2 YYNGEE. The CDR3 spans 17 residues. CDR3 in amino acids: CASRSVGIQSSYNEQFF.

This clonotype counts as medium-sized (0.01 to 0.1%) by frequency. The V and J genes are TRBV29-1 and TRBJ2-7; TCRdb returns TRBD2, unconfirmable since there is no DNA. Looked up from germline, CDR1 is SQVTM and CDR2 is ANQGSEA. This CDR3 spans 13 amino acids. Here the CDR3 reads CSVLAGATYEQYF.

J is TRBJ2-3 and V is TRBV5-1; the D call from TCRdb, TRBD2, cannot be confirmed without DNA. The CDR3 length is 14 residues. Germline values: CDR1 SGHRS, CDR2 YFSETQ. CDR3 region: CASSLGGIRDTQYF. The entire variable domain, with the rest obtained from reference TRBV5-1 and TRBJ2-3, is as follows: KAGVTQTPRYLIKTRGQQVTLSCSPISGHRSVSWYQQTPGQGLQFLFEYFSETQRNKGNFPGRFSGRQFSNSRSEMNVSTLELGDSALYLCASSLGGIRDTQYFGPGTRLTVL.

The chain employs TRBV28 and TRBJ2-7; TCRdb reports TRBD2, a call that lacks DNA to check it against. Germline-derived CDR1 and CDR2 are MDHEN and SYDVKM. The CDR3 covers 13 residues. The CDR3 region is CASSLAGEYEQYF.

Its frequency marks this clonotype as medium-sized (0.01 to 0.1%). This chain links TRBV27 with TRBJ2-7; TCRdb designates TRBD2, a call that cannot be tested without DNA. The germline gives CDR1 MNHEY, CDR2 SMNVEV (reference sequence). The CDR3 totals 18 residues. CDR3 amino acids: CASSLSSGTSGRAREQYF.

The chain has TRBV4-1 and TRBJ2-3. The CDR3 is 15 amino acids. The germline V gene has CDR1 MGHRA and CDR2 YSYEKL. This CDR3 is CASSQEGAGTDTQYF.

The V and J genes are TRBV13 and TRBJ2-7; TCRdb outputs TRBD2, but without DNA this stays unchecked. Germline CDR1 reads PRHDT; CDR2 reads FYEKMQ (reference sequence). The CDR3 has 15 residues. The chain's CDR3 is CASSQGLAGTYEQYF.

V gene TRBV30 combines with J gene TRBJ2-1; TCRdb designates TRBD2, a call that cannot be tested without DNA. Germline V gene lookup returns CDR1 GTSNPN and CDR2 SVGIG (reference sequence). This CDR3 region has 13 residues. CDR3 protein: CAWIRGGWDEQFF. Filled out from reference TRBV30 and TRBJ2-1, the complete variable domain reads SQTIHQWPATLVQPVGSPLSLECTVEGTSNPNLYWYRQAAGRGLQLLFYSVGIGQISSEVPQNLSASRPQDRQFILSSKKLLLSDSGFYLCAWIRGGWDEQFFGPGTRLTVL.

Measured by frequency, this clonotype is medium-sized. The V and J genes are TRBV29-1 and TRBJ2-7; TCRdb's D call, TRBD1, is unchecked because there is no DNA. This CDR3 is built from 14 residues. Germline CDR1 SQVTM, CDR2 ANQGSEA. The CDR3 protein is CSAEGAGGGYEQYF.

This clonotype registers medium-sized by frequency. The CDR3 region is CSASVDSSNQPQHF. V gene TRBV20-1 combines with J gene TRBJ1-5; TCRdb lists TRBD1, though no DNA is available to test this call. From germline, CDR1 is DFQATT and CDR2 SNEGSKA (reference sequence). The CDR3 sequence is 14 residues long.

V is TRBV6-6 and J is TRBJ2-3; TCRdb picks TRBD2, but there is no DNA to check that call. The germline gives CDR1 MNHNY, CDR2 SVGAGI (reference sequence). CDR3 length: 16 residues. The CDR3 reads CASSGVAGGSTDTQYF.

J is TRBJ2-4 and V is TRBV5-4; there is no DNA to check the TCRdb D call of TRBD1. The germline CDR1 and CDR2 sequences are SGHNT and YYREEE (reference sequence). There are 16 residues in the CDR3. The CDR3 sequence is CASSLAELEGPLIQYF.

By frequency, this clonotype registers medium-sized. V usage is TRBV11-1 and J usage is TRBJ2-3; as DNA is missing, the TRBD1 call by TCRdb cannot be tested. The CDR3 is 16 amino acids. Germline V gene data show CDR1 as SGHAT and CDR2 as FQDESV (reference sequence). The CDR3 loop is CASSPRDRGRTDTQYF.

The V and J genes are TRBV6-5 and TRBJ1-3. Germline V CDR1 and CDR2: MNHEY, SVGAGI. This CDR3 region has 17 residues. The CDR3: CASSQASVYNPGNTIYF.